Below are 32 T cell receptor beta chains sequenced from a single sample in a study of tumor-infiltrating lymphocytes in primary liver carcinoma. Unsorted bulk tissue, about 18-31 mg of it, served as the source for co-extraction of RNA and DNA. Starting material of about 450 ng total RNA yielded TCR beta cDNA via a constant-region primer. Investigators got TCR beta libraries out of three nested multiplex PCR rounds, done with slightly modified ARM-PCR. The two initial PCR rounds, about 9 cycles each, used TRBV1-TRBV30 forward and C-beta reverse primers. TCRdb re-analysed the multiplex PCR reads in MiXCR, keeping a single row per CDR3 protein. The sample records about 100,000 distinct CDR3 sequences, over 55% being singletons. Sequences were obtained from liver tumor tissue from sampling region 5. Sample subset: tumor region T5, tumor centre. Receptors were obtained from a woman aged 55 to 70 with primary liver carcinoma and hepatitis B virus infection.

This clonotype occurred many times. This chain links TRBV29-1 with TRBJ2-3; perhaps D is TRBD1 or TRBD2 (5 bases each). Germline assignment: CDR1 SQVTM and CDR2 ANQGSEA. The V gene lost 6 bases and the J gene lost 6 bases, with 16 bases spanning the gap. The CDR3 consists of 13 residues. CDR3 region: CSVRDPSRDTQYF. The DNA of the CDR3 is TGCAGCGTCCGGGACCCCTCAAGGGATACGCAGTATTTT.

In regard to this clonotype: Possible read error: a much larger clone is one base away. This chain uses TRBV5-1 with TRBJ1-1; TRBD1 aligns across 12 bases. Germline V gives CDR1 SGHRS, CDR2 YFSETQ. This CDR3 comprises 15 residues. V was clipped by 4 bases and J by 10 bases; unmatched bases: 11. The CDR3 DNA reads as TGCGCCAGCAGCCTTCTTCCGGGACAGGGGGCTGGAGCTTTCTTT. Translating it yields CASSLLPGQGAGAFF.

This clonotype showed up many times. The chain has TRBV20-1 and TRBJ1-6; the D gene is possibly TRBD1 (6 bases). CDR3 length: 17 residues. Germline V gives CDR1 DFQATT, CDR2 SNEGSKA (reference sequence). Between the trimmed V and J ends, which lost 1 base and 0 bases, there was a span of 13 bases. CDR3: CSARVGGPSSYNSPLHF. For the CDR3, the DNA is TGCAGTGCTAGAGTCGGGGGGCCGAGCTCCTATAATTCACCCCTCCACTTT.

The chain has TRBV11-2 and TRBJ2-1; D gene unclear. The CDR3 is 13 residues long. Germline CDR1 and CDR2: SGHAT and FQNNGV. Trimming shortened V by 5 bases and J by 11 bases, and 16 bases separated the two germline ends. The CDR3 nucleotides are TGTGCCAGCAGCCGGAACGGATATAACAAGCAGTTCTTC. It specifies CASSRNGYNKQFF.

Concerning this clonotype: A much larger clone sits a single nucleotide away, making a read error possible. The chain links TRBV28 to TRBJ2-7; D ambiguous. The CDR3 covers 11 residues. Germline lookup yields CDR1 MDHEN and CDR2 SYDVKM. V lost 11 bases and J lost 2, with 10 bases in between. DNA of the CDR3: TGTGCCTGCCAGAATACCTACGAGCAGTACTTC. Its translation is CACQNTYEQYF.

CDR3 DNA sequence: TGTGCCAGCAGCAGAGACCACCAAAACTACGAGCAGTACTTC. Amino acids: CASSRDHQNYEQYF. V and J are TRBV7-2 and TRBJ2-7; unclear D gene. V was pared by 5 bases and J by 3 bases, with 14 bases between. This CDR3 has 14 amino acids. Germline CDR1 and CDR2: SGHTA and FQGNSA.

This clonotype was counted between two and nine times. A read error may explain this, as a much larger clone is one base away. V is TRBV29-1 and J is TRBJ2-2; D gene uncertain. The CDR3 extends over 14 amino acids. The germline CDR1 and CDR2 sequences are SQVTM and ANQGSEA. The CDR3 is CGVGPDQNTGELFF. As DNA, the CDR3 is TGCGGCGTTGGCCCGGATCAGAACACCGGGGAGCTGTTTTTT.

Of note for this clonotype: This may be a read error, as it is one base from a much larger clone. This rearrangement joins TRBV10-2 to TRBJ2-3; D gene uncertain. In germline, CDR1 is WSHSY, CDR2 SAAADI. Deletions cut 8 bases from V and 4 bases from J, with 7 bases between. This CDR3 is built from 11 residues. CDR3 in amino acids: CASDLADTQYF. The CDR3, as DNA: TGCGCCAGCGATCTAGCAGATACGCAGTATTTT.

The genes are TRBV28 and TRBJ1-2; D unresolved. This CDR3 is built from 10 residues. Germline V gene data show CDR1 as MDHEN and CDR2 as SYDVKM. Trimming stripped 7 bases from V and 8 bases from J, with 8 bases between. The CDR3 spells CASNYMGYTF. CDR3 nucleotide sequence: TGTGCCAGCAATTATATGGGCTACACCTTC.

Notes on this clonotype: A much larger clone differs by one base, so this may be a read error. The V call is TRBV28, the J call TRBJ1-2; D remains unclear. The CDR3 length is 12 residues. Per the germline V gene, CDR1 is MDHEN and CDR2 is SYDVKM. CDR3 loop: CTSSHTKRGYTF. The CDR3 DNA follows: TGTACCAGCAGTCATACTAAGCGTGGCTACACCTTC.

A word on this clonotype: Since no conserved phenylalanine or tryptophan closes the CDR3, a read error is the likely cause. It is unclear where the CDR3 begins or ends on the DNA, so no DNA is shown, and the CDR3 is as TCRdb lists it. The J gene is TRBJ2-1, the V gene TRBV14. Germline V gene sequence: CDR1 SGHDN, CDR2 FVKESK. The CDR3 is 13 amino acids long, termini counted. The CDR3 loop is CASSRGTWDEQLL.

This clonotype was seen a handful of times. The chain couples TRBV14 to TRBJ1-1; TRBD1 might be the D (5 bases). V lost 8 bases and J 0 bases, leaving 10 bases between the germline ends. This CDR3 has 13 amino acids. Germline lookup yields CDR1 SGHDN and CDR2 FVKESK. The CDR3 is CASSGYMNTEAFF. The CDR3 region has the DNA TGTGCCAGCTCAGGGTATATGAACACTGAAGCTTTCTTT.

In regard to this clonotype: The junction does not match germline at one end; this may be a read error. The chain uses TRBV2 and TRBJ2-1; 9 bases are a match to TRBD2. Germline V gene lookup returns CDR1 SNHLY and CDR2 FYNNEI. CDR3 size: 16 residues. CDR3: CTSIAGGLSSYNEQFF. The CDR3, as DNA: TGTACCAGCATTGCGGGAGGGCTGAGCTCCTACAATGAGCAGTTCTTC.

This clonotype was recorded a few times. A much larger clone differs by one base, so this may be a read error. V and J are TRBV12-3 or TRBV12-4 and TRBJ2-5; D not resolved. The CDR3 has 14 amino acids. The CDR3, as DNA: TGTGCCAGCAGCCGACTTAGCCCCCAAGGGACCCAGTACTTC. Its translation: CASSRLSPQGTQYF.

This clonotype was seen many times. The chain carries TRBV6-1 and TRBJ2-7; D is uncertain. Trimming stripped 6 bases from V and 0 bases from J, with 15 bases between. The CDR3 runs to 15 residues. CDR1 and CDR2 from the germline V gene are MNHNS and SASEGT. DNA of the CDR3: TGTGCCAGCAGCCTTTTTAGGCTTACCTCCTACGAGCAGTACTTC. It encodes CASSLFRLTSYEQYF.

Here the CDR3 DNA reads TGCAGTGCACGACAGGTTTACGAGCAGTACTTC. Its protein is CSARQVYEQYF. V gene TRBV20-1 combines with J gene TRBJ2-7, with D possibly matching TRBD1 (6 bases). The CDR3 is 11 residues long. V was clipped by 6 bases and J by 4 bases, with 10 bases between them. Germline CDR1 is DFQATT and CDR2 is SNEGSKA (reference sequence).

This rearrangement joins TRBV18 to TRBJ1-2; D ambiguous. The germline V and J ends were trimmed by 2 bases and 0 bases, with 13 bases remaining between them. Per the germline V gene, CDR1 is KGHSH and CDR2 is LQKENI. CDR3 size: 16 residues. The CDR3: CASSPRTGNANYGYTF. CDR3 in DNA: TGTGCCAGCTCACCAAGGACCGGTAACGCTAACTATGGCTACACCTTC.

A word on this clonotype: At one end, the junction sequence differs from germline, possibly due to a read error. The CDR3 spells CASSLAMGRRNTDTQYF. The CDR3 nucleotides read TGTGCCAGCAGCTTAGCAATGGGGAGAAGGAACACGGATACGCAATATTTT. The chain recombines TRBV11-2 with TRBJ2-3; tentative D call: TRBD2 (5 bases). CDR3 length: 17 amino acids. Germline values: CDR1 SGHAT, CDR2 FQNNGV.

Of note for this clonotype: One end of the junction is discordant with germline, which a read error may explain. The V and J genes are TRBV28 and TRBJ2-1; TRBD1 is a possible D gene (6 bases). The V gene's germline CDR1 is MDHEN and CDR2 SYDVKM. This CDR3 comprises 15 residues. The CDR3, as DNA: TGTGCCATCAGTTTAAAGGGCGTGAGGGGGAATGAGCAGTTCTTC. Residues: CAISLKGVRGNEQFF.

As to this clonotype: The CDR3 end shows no conserved phenylalanine or tryptophan, and so a read error is likely. This chain uses TRBV5-8 with TRBJ2-7, with D uncertain. Germline-derived CDR1 and CDR2 are SGHTS and YDEGEE. Trimming cost V 4 bases and J 3 bases, with 14 bases left between them. CDR3 length: 14 residues. The CDR3 sequence: CASSPADGGYEQYI. The CDR3 DNA reads as TGTGCCAGCAGCCCGGCGGACGGCGGCTACGAGCAGTACATC.

A remark on this clonotype: A junction boundary mismatches the germline segment, possibly from a read error. The V and J genes are TRBV5-4 and TRBJ1-2, with TRBD1 as a possible D gene (6 bases). This CDR3 has 15 amino acids. The germline CDR1 and CDR2 sequences are SGHNT and YYREEE (reference sequence). CDR3 sequence: CASSLALAGEDGYIF. The CDR3 coding sequence is TGTGCGAGCAGCTTGGCCCTGGCAGGGGAGGATGGCTACATCTTC.

For this clonotype: Mismatch with germline at one junction end may stem from a read error. CDR3 DNA: TGTGCCAGCAGCCCTGGACTAATGGGCCCAGATATGCAGTATTTT. This codes for CASSPGLMGPDMQYF. The chain employs TRBV11-2 and TRBJ2-3; D might be TRBD2 (6 bases). This CDR3 is built from 15 residues. Germline CDR1 and CDR2: SGHAT and FQNNGV. Combining the CDR3 with reference TRBV11-2 and TRBJ2-3 gives the whole variable domain EAGVAQSPRYKIIEKRQSVAFWCNPISGHATLYWYQQILGQGPKLLIQFQNNGVVDDSQLPKDRFSAERLKGVDSTLKIQPAKLEDSAVYLCASSPGLMGPDMQYFGPGTRLTVL.

This clonotype showed up just once. The V gene is TRBV7-8, the J gene TRBJ2-3; TRBD2 matches at 7 bases. CDR1 and CDR2 (germline): SGHVS, FQNEAQ. The CDR3 is made up of 14 amino acids. The junction had 3 bases not matched to a gene; V was cut back by 0 bases and J by 6 bases. The CDR3 DNA is TGTGCCAGCAGCTTAGCGGGAGGGATCGATACGCAGTATTTT. It is translated as CASSLAGGIDTQYF.

About this clonotype: It is likely a read error, because the conserved phenylalanine at the end of the CDR3 is missing. CDR3 in amino acids: CATLPGTGRTEAFS. CDR3 coding DNA: TGTGCCACCCTCCCGGGGACAGGGAGGACTGAAGCTTTCTCT. J is TRBJ1-1 and V is TRBV2, with TRBD1 identical over 9 bases. With V trimmed by 10 bases and J by 5 bases, 11 bases remained unmatched. The CDR3 spans 14 residues. CDR1 and CDR2 from the germline V gene are SNHLY and FYNNEI.

This clonotype has ten or more counts. The rearrangement links TRBV5-4 to TRBJ1-1; 7 bases are shared with TRBD1. The V segment lost 4 bases and the J segment 4 bases; nucleotides outside the gene matches: 4. Per the germline V gene, CDR1 is SGHNT and CDR2 is YYREEE (reference sequence). This CDR3 has 13 residues. CDR3 bases: TGTGCCAGCAGCCTAGGGACAGTCACTGAAGCTTTCTTT. It translates to CASSLGTVTEAFF.

The chain combines TRBV29-1 with TRBJ1-2, with D perhaps matching TRBD1 (5 bases). Germline values: CDR1 SQVTM, CDR2 ANQGSEA. Trimming cost V 4 bases and J 11 bases, with 23 bases left between them. This CDR3 spans 14 amino acids. CDR3 bases: TGCAGCGTTGCACAGGAGGCGACGTCTAACGGTTACACCTTC. The encoded protein is CSVAQEATSNGYTF.

V and J are TRBV11-3 and TRBJ2-1; possible D gene TRBD2, 5 bases. The V end was cut by 1 base, the J end by 1 base, with 14 bases between. There are 17 residues in the CDR3. Looked up from germline, CDR1 is SGHNT and CDR2 is YENEEA. CDR3 bases: TGTGCCAGCAGCTTAGGGTCCGGCGGGCTATCCTACAATGAGCAGTTCTTC. This translates into CASSLGSGGLSYNEQFF.

Worth noting for this clonotype: Because the CDR3 is missing its conserved closing phenylalanine or tryptophan, this is likely a read error. The DNA for the CDR3 is TGTGCAAGCAGGCTTCTAGCGGGAGAACGGAATGAGCAGTTCCTC. Encoded protein: CASRLLAGERNEQFL. The chain uses TRBV6-5 and TRBJ2-1, with 10 bases matching TRBD2. CDR3 length: 15 residues. The germline gives CDR1 MNHEY, CDR2 SVGAGI.

This clonotype was seen many times. The chain couples TRBV6-2 or TRBV6-3 to TRBJ2-2; TRBD2 matches at 12 bases. J was trimmed by 8 bases and V by 3 bases; bases with no gene match: 7. From germline, CDR1 is MNHEY and CDR2 SVGEGT. The CDR3 length is 16 residues. The CDR3 sequence: CASSYPSGRAKGELFF. CDR3 coding DNA: TGTGCCAGCAGTTATCCTAGCGGGAGGGCCAAGGGGGAGCTGTTTTTT.

At least ten counts were recorded for this clonotype. V is TRBV7-8 and J is TRBJ1-1, with TRBD1 matching over 7 bases. Unmatched junction bases numbered 10, after V lost 5 bases and J lost 1 base. Per the germline V gene, CDR1 is SGHVS and CDR2 is FQNEAQ. The length of the CDR3 is 16 residues. The DNA for the CDR3 is TGTGCCAGCAGCCTTTATGGGGGGACAGCGAACACTGAAGCTTTCTTT. Translating gives CASSLYGGTANTEAFF.

On this clonotype itself: One end of the junction does not line up with germline, which may come from a read error. The chain couples TRBV5-1 to TRBJ2-5; 9 bases line up with TRBD2. The CDR3 spans 18 residues. CDR1 is SGHRS and CDR2 is YFSETQ in the germline V gene. The CDR3 sequence is CASRLGLAGRAVQVTQYF. CDR3 DNA: TGCGCCAGCAGATTGGGGCTAGCGGGAAGGGCGGTACAAGTGACCCAGTACTTC.

Details on this clonotype: One end of the junction fails to match germline, which may point to a read error. V and J are TRBV11-3 and TRBJ1-1, with TRBD1 as a possible D gene (5 bases). The germline CDR1 and CDR2 sequences are SGHNT and YENEEA. The CDR3 covers 13 residues. The CDR3 DNA follows: TGTGCCAGGAGCTCCAGAGGGGCCAGAAAGGCTTTCTTT. It is translated as CARSSRGARKAFF.